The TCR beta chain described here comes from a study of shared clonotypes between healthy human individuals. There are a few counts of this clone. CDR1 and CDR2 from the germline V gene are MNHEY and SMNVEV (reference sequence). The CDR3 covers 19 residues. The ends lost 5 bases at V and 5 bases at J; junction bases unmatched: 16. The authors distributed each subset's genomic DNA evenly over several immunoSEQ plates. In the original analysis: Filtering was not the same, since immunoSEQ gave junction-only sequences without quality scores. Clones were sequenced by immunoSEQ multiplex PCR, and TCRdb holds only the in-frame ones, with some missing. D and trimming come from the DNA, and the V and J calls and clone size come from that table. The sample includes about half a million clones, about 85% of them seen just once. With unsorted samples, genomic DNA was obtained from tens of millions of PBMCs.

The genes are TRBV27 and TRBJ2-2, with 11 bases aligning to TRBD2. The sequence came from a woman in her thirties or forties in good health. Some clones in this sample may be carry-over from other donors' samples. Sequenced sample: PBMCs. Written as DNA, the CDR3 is TGTGCCAGCAGTGTATTATATCCTAGCGGGAGGAATAGAACCGGGGAGCTGTTTTTT. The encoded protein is CASSVLYPSGRNRTGELFF.